The 25 T cell receptor beta chains listed next were all sequenced from one sample in a study of cytomegalovirus exposure and HLA in healthy donors. PCR used 60 Vbeta primers and 13 Jbeta primers. Using immunoSEQ multiplex PCR, the repertoire was profiled, and TCRdb retains in-frame clones only, with some absent. The repertoire holds about 170,000 clones, with approximately 84% as singletons. Sequenced input: PBMCs. These receptors were taken from a woman aged 45 to 65 in good health and CMV-seropositive.

This rearrangement joins TRBV5-1 to TRBJ1-4; TRBD1 is a possible D gene (5 bases). V lost 1 base, J lost 2 bases, and 9 bases lay in between. Per the germline V gene, CDR1 is SGHRS and CDR2 is YFSETQ. The CDR3 totals 15 residues. In nucleotides, the CDR3 is TGCGCCAGCAGCTTGCGCGGGACCACTAATGAAAAACTGTTTTTT. Protein: CASSLRGTTNEKLFF.

This sequence joins TRBV27 and TRBJ2-5; 11 bases fit TRBD2. V was clipped by 6 bases and J by 2 bases; unmatched bases: 8. In germline, CDR1 is MNHEY, CDR2 SMNVEV (reference sequence). The CDR3 is 16 amino acids. The CDR3 here is CASSNLGTSGQETQYF. CDR3 sequence (DNA): TGTGCCAGCAGCAATCTCGGGACTAGCGGACAAGAGACCCAGTACTTC.

J is TRBJ2-5 and V is TRBV6-1; TRBD1 matches 8 bases. This CDR3 contains 15 residues. Germline CDR1 reads MNHNS; CDR2 reads SASEGT. V lost 4 bases, J lost 1 base, and 5 bases stayed unmatched. DNA for the CDR3: TGTGCCAGCAGTGTTCAAGGGACAGGCCAAGAGACCCAGTACTTC. Residues: CASSVQGTGQETQYF.

The V call is TRBV5-1, the J call TRBJ1-1; D remains ambiguous. V shed 4 bases and J shed 2 bases, with 12 bases lying between them. The CDR3 runs to 14 residues. Germline V gives CDR1 SGHRS, CDR2 YFSETQ. DNA of the CDR3: TGCGCCAGCAGCAAAGACACCCCCAACACTGAAGCTTTCTTT. Residues: CASSKDTPNTEAFF.

The chain uses TRBV27 and TRBJ1-2, with 9 bases fitting TRBD1. V gave up 5 bases and J gave up 5 bases; unmatched junction bases: 9. CDR1 is MNHEY, CDR2 SMNVEV, per germline (reference sequence). The CDR3 consists of 15 residues. CDR3 coding DNA: TGTGCCAGCAGTCCGCGGGACAGGGCCGGTTATGGCTACACCTTC. Amino acids: CASSPRDRAGYGYTF.

The chain combines TRBV28 with TRBJ1-3; TRBD1 matches at 9 bases. This CDR3 comprises 18 residues. Per germline, CDR1 MDHEN and CDR2 SYDVKM. The trim removed 6 bases at V and 7 bases at J, leaving 19 bases unmatched. The CDR3 reads CASSPTPGTGIGRNTIYF. Written as DNA, the CDR3 is TGTGCCAGCAGCCCCACCCCCGGGACAGGGATAGGTAGGAACACCATATATTTT.

The J gene is TRBJ2-5, the V gene TRBV7-2; 10 bases match TRBD2. The CDR3 runs 15 residues. J was trimmed by 5 bases and V by 5 bases; bases with no gene match: 8. CDR1 SGHTA and CDR2 FQGNSA come from the germline V gene. The CDR3 reads CASSQGLARPETQYF. CDR3 bases: TGTGCCAGCAGCCAGGGACTAGCGAGGCCTGAGACCCAGTACTTC.

The J gene is TRBJ2-7, the V gene TRBV18, with D perhaps matching TRBD2 (5 bases). With 3 bases removed from V and 5 bases from J, the gap between germline ends came to 17 bases. Germline CDR1 and CDR2: KGHSH and LQKENI. This CDR3 comprises 15 residues. CDR3 nucleotides: TGTGCCAGCTCACCGCGGAGGTGGGAAATAAACGAGCAGTACTTC. Translated, it gives CASSPRRWEINEQYF.

The V gene is TRBV28, the J gene TRBJ2-7; a weak D match, TRBD1 (5 bases). The germline V and J ends were trimmed by 8 bases and 7 bases, with 9 bases remaining between them. The CDR3 runs to 10 residues. Germline CDR1 MDHEN, CDR2 SYDVKM. The CDR3 sequence: CASGRGEQYF. The CDR3 region has the DNA TGTGCCAGCGGAAGGGGTGAGCAGTACTTC.

Concerning this clone itself: The same CDR3 also results from other DNA sequences found in this sample. The rearrangement joins TRBV18 to TRBJ2-7, with a possible D match to TRBD2 (6 bases). V was shortened by 3 bases and J by 4 bases, with 7 bases between the two germline ends. The CDR3 is 12 amino acids. Germline loops: CDR1 KGHSH, CDR2 LQKENI. DNA of the CDR3: TGTGCCAGCTCACCGGGGGGTTACGAGCAGTACTTC. It codes for CASSPGGYEQYF.

The chain carries TRBV7-3 and TRBJ2-3; 14 nucleotides agree with TRBD2. Germline CDR1 is SGHTA and CDR2 is FQGTGA. The CDR3 loop spans 19 amino acids. The junction had 11 bases not matched to a gene; V was cut back by 5 bases and J by 1 base. CDR3 loop: CASSQMGTSGGVGTDTQYF. The DNA of the CDR3 is TGTGCCAGCAGCCAAATGGGGACTAGCGGGGGAGTGGGCACAGATACGCAGTATTTT.

By proportion, this clone is medium-sized. V usage is TRBV6-4 and J usage is TRBJ2-6; TRBD2 matches at 8 bases. CDR1 is MRHNA, CDR2 SNTAGT, per germline. The CDR3 sequence is 17 residues long. Unmatched junction bases numbered 4, after V lost 3 bases and J lost 0 bases. DNA of the CDR3: TGTGCCAGCAGTGAAGCGGGGGCTAGCTCTGGGGCCAACGTCCTGACTTTC. This translates into CASSEAGASSGANVLTF.

The V gene is TRBV28, the J gene TRBJ1-2; possibly TRBD1 for D (6 bases). Per the germline V gene, CDR1 is MDHEN and CDR2 is SYDVKM. Trimming took 6 bases from V and 4 from J, leaving 15 bases between them. This CDR3 has 14 residues. The CDR3 loop is CASSEARGFYGYTF. The CDR3 DNA is TGTGCCAGCAGCGAAGCGAGGGGGTTCTATGGCTACACCTTC.

The chain has TRBV10-1 and TRBJ1-1; possibly TRBD1 for D (6 bases). The germline V gene has CDR1 WNHNN and CDR2 SYGVQD (reference sequence). Trimming left V 3 bases short and J 10 bases short, with 12 bases between. The CDR3 is 12 amino acids. This CDR3 reads CASSDGGRPAFF. For the CDR3, the DNA is TGCGCCAGCAGTGACGGGGGGCGGCCAGCTTTCTTT.

As concerns this clone: Other DNA sequences within the sample encode an identical CDR3. The rearrangement links TRBV7-3 to TRBJ2-2; D gene uncertain. Germline-derived CDR1 and CDR2 are SGHTA and FQGTGA. V was cut by 2 bases and J by 7 bases, with 8 bases left in between. The length of the CDR3 is 13 residues. The CDR3 region has the DNA TGTGCCAGCAGCTTAGTAGGCGGCGGGGAGCTGTTTTTT. It translates to CASSLVGGGELFF.

This chain connects TRBV7-3 to TRBJ2-1, with TRBD2 matching over 10 bases. Germline CDR1 and CDR2: SGHTA and FQGTGA. J was trimmed by 6 bases and V by 5 bases; bases with no gene match: 1. CDR3 length equals 13 residues. CDR3 bases: TGTGCCAGCAGCAGCGGGGGGGGCAATGAGCAGTTCTTC. This gives the protein CASSSGGGNEQFF.

The rearrangement joins TRBV6-5 to TRBJ1-3, with a tentative D call TRBD1 (6 bases). There are 16 residues in the CDR3. The germline V and J ends were trimmed by 0 bases and 4 bases, with 13 bases remaining between them. Looked up from germline, CDR1 is MNHEY and CDR2 is SVGAGI. Here the CDR3 DNA reads TGTGCCAGCAGTTACTCGATGGGGGCGGGCGGAAACACCATATATTTT. It codes for CASSYSMGAGGNTIYF.

This rearrangement joins TRBV18 to TRBJ2-7; no clear D gene. The germline V gene has CDR1 KGHSH and CDR2 LQKENI. The CDR3 runs to 12 residues. Trimming stripped 6 bases from V and 3 bases from J, with 9 bases between. This chain's CDR3 is CASSQDNYEQYF. The CDR3 nucleotides read TGTGCCAGCTCTCAAGACAACTACGAGCAGTACTTC.

The J gene is TRBJ2-2, the V gene TRBV7-2; D remains unclear. V dropped 2 bases and J dropped 4 bases, with 8 bases sitting between them. CDR1 and CDR2 (germline): SGHTA, FQGNSA. This CDR3 is 14 amino acids long. The CDR3 DNA sequence: TGTGCCAGCAGCTTAATAGTGTCCACCGGGGAGCTGTTTTTT. It is translated as CASSLIVSTGELFF.

The chain uses TRBV10-2 and TRBJ1-1, with a tentative D call TRBD1 (6 bases). This CDR3 comprises 14 residues. Germline values: CDR1 WSHSY, CDR2 SAAADI. Trimming stripped 7 bases from V and 3 bases from J, with 15 bases between. In DNA, the CDR3 is TGCGCCAGCACCCCGGTGTACAGGGACACTGAAGCTTTCTTT. Its protein is CASTPVYRDTEAFF.

The rearrangement uses TRBV5-1 and TRBJ1-2; no firm D call. Germline V CDR1 and CDR2: SGHRS, YFSETQ. V lost 1 base to trimming and J lost 0 bases, with 10 bases between them. The CDR3 has 15 amino acids. CDR3 region: CASSLSGAPNYGYTF. CDR3 DNA sequence: TGCGCCAGCAGCTTGTCCGGAGCCCCTAACTATGGCTACACCTTC. The full variable domain, completed using reference TRBV5-1 and TRBJ1-2, is KAGVTQTPRYLIKTRGQQVTLSCSPISGHRSVSWYQQTPGQGLQFLFEYFSETQRNKGNFPGRFSGRQFSNSRSEMNVSTLELGDSALYLCASSLSGAPNYGYTFGSGTRLTVV.

The rearrangement links TRBV5-4 to TRBJ2-6; D unclear. This CDR3 is 15 amino acids long. The germline V gene has CDR1 SGHNT and CDR2 YYREEE (reference sequence). V lost 1 base, J lost 3 bases, and 8 bases lay in between. CDR3 loop: CASSLMADGANVLTF. The CDR3 DNA reads as TGTGCCAGCAGCTTGATGGCTGATGGGGCCAACGTCCTGACTTTC. Supplemented by reference TRBV5-4 and TRBJ2-6, the full variable domain reads ETGVTQSPTHLIKTRGQQVTLRCSSQSGHNTVSWYQQALGQGPQFIFQYYREEENGRGNFPPRFSGLQFPNYSSELNVNALELDDSALYLCASSLMADGANVLTFGAGSRLTVL.

The chain employs TRBV5-4 and TRBJ1-1, with D possibly matching TRBD1 (6 bases). The ends were cut back, 0 bases at V and 10 bases at J, with 16 bases in the middle. Germline V gene data show CDR1 as SGHNT and CDR2 as YYREEE (reference sequence). This CDR3 region has 14 residues. The CDR3, as DNA: TGTGCCAGCAGCTTGGAGGGCAGGGACATACTAGCTTTCTTT. Amino acids: CASSLEGRDILAFF.

CDR3 region: CASSLDRNYGYTF. The CDR3 coding sequence is TGTGCCAGCAGCTTGGACAGGAACTATGGCTACACCTTC. This chain joins TRBV5-4 and TRBJ1-2; TRBD1 is a possible D gene (5 bases). Germline V gene data show CDR1 as SGHNT and CDR2 as YYREEE (reference sequence). The CDR3 consists of 13 residues. Trimming removed 0 bases from V and 2 bases from J, with 5 bases in between.

The rearrangement links TRBV5-1 to TRBJ2-1; 15 bases are a match to TRBD2. Trimming took 3 bases from V and 12 from J; bases not matched to a gene: 7. The CDR3 sequence is 15 residues long. Germline V gene sequence: CDR1 SGHRS, CDR2 YFSETQ. CDR3 sequence (DNA): TGCGCCAGCAGCTCGGGACTAGCGGGAGGTAGGGGGCAGTTCTTC. Translated, it gives CASSSGLAGGRGQFF.